This T cell receptor beta chain comes out of a study of regulatory T cells in long-lasting Graves disease. In the study overall: For under 3 months, newly diagnosed Graves' patients had been taking antithyroid drugs.

This clonotype has at least ten counts. One end of the junction varies from germline; a read error may be responsible. The sample's time point: newly diagnosed GD, antithyroid drugs for less than 3 months. Preparation of the TCR library used RNA extracted from PBMCs. The collection involved drawing approximately 9 milliliters of peripheral blood into EDTA tubes. Investigators prepared the TCR beta libraries by applying iRepertoire HTBI primers and Arm-PCR of CDR3 regions. TCRdb reprocessed the multiplex PCR reads with MiXCR, giving one entry per CDR3 protein. This table has about 530,000 distinct CDR3 sequences, 15% to 20% appearing once. A further study also used this sample, focusing on T cells in Graves' hyperthyroidism and ophthalmopathy. As that report states: Hyperthyroidism was newly diagnosed in patients aged 18 to 65 (duration under 2 months).

Sample: peripheral blood mononuclear cells (PBMCs), taken at new diagnosis, from a patient treated with antithyroid drugs. The TCR was taken from a woman aged 40 to 65 with Graves disease.

CDR3 DNA: TGTGCCAGCAGCGAAGGGACTAGCGGGGTTTATGAGCAGTTCTTC. Protein: CASSEGTSGVYEQFF. J is TRBJ2-1 and V is TRBV2; 13 bases map to TRBD2. The CDR3 is 15 residues long. The germline CDR1 and CDR2 sequences are SNHLY and FYNNEI.